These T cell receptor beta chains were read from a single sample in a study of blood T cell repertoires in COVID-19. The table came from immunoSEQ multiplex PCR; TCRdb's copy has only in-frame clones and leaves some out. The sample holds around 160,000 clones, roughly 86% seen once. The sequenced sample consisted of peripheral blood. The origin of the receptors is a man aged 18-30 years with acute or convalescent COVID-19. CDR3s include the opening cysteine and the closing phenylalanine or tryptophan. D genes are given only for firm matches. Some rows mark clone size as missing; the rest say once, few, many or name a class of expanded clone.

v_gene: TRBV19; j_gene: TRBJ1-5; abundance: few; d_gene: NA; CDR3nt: TGTGCCAGTAGTATAGAAAACAGGCACAATCAGCCCCAGCATTTT; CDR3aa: CASSIENRHNQPQHF
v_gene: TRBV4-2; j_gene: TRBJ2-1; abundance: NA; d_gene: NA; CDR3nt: TGTGCCAGCAGGGTAGACAGCTACAATGAGCAGTTCTTC; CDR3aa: CASRVDSYNEQFF
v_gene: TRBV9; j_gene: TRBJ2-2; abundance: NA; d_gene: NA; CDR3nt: TGTGCCAGCAGCGTAGAGGTTCGGACACCGAACACCGGGGAGCTGTTTTTT; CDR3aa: CASSVEVRTPNTGELFF
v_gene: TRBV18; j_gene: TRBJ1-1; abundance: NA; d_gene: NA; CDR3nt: TGTGCCAGCTCACCCTTGAACAACCTGAACACTGAAGCTTTCTTT; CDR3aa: CASSPLNNLNTEAFF
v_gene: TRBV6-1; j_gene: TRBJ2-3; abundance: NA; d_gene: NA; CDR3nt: TGTGCCAGCAGTGAAGACATACGGGACACTCGCACAGATACGCAGTATTTT; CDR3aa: CASSEDIRDTRTDTQYF
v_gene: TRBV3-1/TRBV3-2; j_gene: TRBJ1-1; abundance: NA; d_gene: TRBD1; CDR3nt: TGTGCCAGCAGCCAACTTCAGGGGGCGAGTACTGAAGCTTTCTTT; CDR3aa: CASSQLQGASTEAFF
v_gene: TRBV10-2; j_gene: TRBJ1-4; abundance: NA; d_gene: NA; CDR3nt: TGCGCCAGCAGTGCACTCAGGCAAGGAGAAAAACTGTTTTTT; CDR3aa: CASSALRQGEKLFF
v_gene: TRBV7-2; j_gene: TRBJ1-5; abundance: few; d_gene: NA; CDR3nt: TGTGCCAGCAGCTTAGAGCAGGGAAGCAAGCCCCAGCATTTT; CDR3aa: CASSLEQGSKPQHF
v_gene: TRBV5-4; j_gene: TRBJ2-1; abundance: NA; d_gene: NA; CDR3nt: TGTGCCAGCAGCGATGGGGGGGGCGATTTCTTC; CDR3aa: CASSDGGGDFF
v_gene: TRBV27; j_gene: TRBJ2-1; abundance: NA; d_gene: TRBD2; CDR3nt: TGTGCCAGCAGTTTACTAGCGGGGGGCCAATACAATGAGCAGTTCTTC; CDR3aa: CASSLLAGGQYNEQFF
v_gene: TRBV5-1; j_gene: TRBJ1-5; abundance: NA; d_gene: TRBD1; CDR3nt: TGCGCCAGCAGCTTGGAAGGGGGCAACAATCAGCCCCAGCATTTT; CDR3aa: CASSLEGGNNQPQHF